This T cell receptor beta chain was captured in a study of blood T cell repertoires in COVID-19. The CDR3 is made up of 14 amino acids. The germline V gene encodes CDR1 SGHRS and CDR2 YFSETQ. V lost 2 bases and J 6 bases, leaving 14 bases between the germline ends. Measured with immunoSEQ multiplex PCR; TCRdb has only the in-frame clones, and not every one. The sample records over 200,000 clones, approximately 84% being singletons. The chain employs TRBV5-1 and TRBJ1-1, with D perhaps TRBD1 (6 bases). This clonotype was obtained from a man in his forties with active or convalescent COVID-19. The material sequenced was peripheral blood. CDR3 loop: CASSLQGEAAEAFF. Here the CDR3 DNA reads TGCGCCAGCAGCTTACAGGGCGAGGCTGCTGAAGCTTTCTTT.